The entry below gives a single T cell receptor beta chain sequence along with its context. Its antigen target is currently unknown. Qualities for individual bases were not recorded, and no much larger clone is one base off. The protocol used for the library was the immunoSEQ multiplex PCR assay. A mixture of 60 forward primers for TCR Vbeta segments and 13 reverse primers for TCR Jbeta segments was used in the multiplex PCR. The CDR3 region of rearranged TCR beta genes was amplified from genomic DNA by a multiplex PCR assay. The Illumina HiSeq System was used to sequence the amplified TCR beta libraries as 87-base-pair reads. The paper's processing steps were these. Across the roughly 670 repertoires, a later analysis counted 80 million or so unique TCR beta chains, 8.5 million to 12 million of which were shared by at least two donors. Raw reads were error-corrected and collapsed into unique sequences by a nearest-neighbor algorithm in which closely related sequences were merged to remove PCR and sequencing errors. Alignment of CDR3 sequences to IMGT reference sequences was used to assign V, D and J gene segments. For a sequence to be retained, a match of at least six nucleotides was required to both a V gene segment and a J gene segment. A rearrangement was called productive if the CDR3 had no stop codons and remained in frame with V and J, and every other rearrangement was called non-productive. Following IMGT convention, CDR3 was defined as the stretch from the second conserved V-encoded cysteine up to the conserved J-encoded phenylalanine. In an earlier analysis of 500 to 650 of the donors, sequences lacking an unambiguous match to a single V gene segment were excluded. In an earlier analysis of a few hundred of the donors, V segments were called functional above 56.7% productive rearrangements and were called segregating when the between-donor standard deviation exceeded 5%. A statistical classification framework was developed to diagnose cytomegalovirus status using the catalog of TCR beta chain sequences. A later analysis assigned V and J genes by comparing TCR nucleotide sequences with IMGT/GENE-DB human TR gene sequences. A later analysis assigned CDR3 sequences and most-parsimonious VDJ recombination scenarios with the TCRdist pipeline. A later analysis defined each TCR beta chain by its CDR3 amino acid sequence plus V-gene family, and excluded reads lacking a unique V-gene family. To address suspected cross-contamination and a sequencing artifact, a later analysis removed a few hundred highly shared, low-generation-probability nucleotide sequences. In a later analysis, a clonal expansion index was calculated for each public chain from normalized within-repertoire ranks of inferred template counts. A later analysis computed generation probabilities with a VDJ recombination model fitted to out-of-frame rearrangements, and checked the results against IGoR. In a later analysis, hypergeometric tests were used to score TCR-TCR, TCR-HLA and TCR-CMV co-occurrence, with a repertoire-size bias correction applied to TCR pairs. To estimate false discovery rates, a later analysis permuted the HLA or CMV assignments 20 times. A later analysis grouped co-occurring TCRs with DBSCAN, adding TCRdist sequence similarity when clustering within HLA-allele-positive subsets. Repertoires with fewer than 30,000 or more than 120,000 public chains were left out of co-occurrence clustering, as were four to six repertoires with anomalous nucleotide sharing. Not all clones reach the TCRdb copy of this immuneACCESS table, which keeps in-frame sequences only. Checked studies attribute under half of the gap to unresolved V genes and leave the rest unexplained. The V and J calls and clone size come from that table; D and trimming were worked out from the DNA. The sample table contains more than 75,000 clones; only one count was recorded for more than 75% of them. The ten largest make up roughly 15% of the sample.

Ends trimmed: V by 5 bases, J by 2 bases; bases unmatched to a gene: 7. From the cysteine up to the phenylalanine, the CDR3 has a length of 15 residues. Only CDR3 DNA is held: 45 bases, read in frame from base 1. In the germline V gene, CDR1 corresponds to MDHEN and CDR2 to SYDVKM. This entry comes from a study of cytomegalovirus exposure and HLA in healthy donors (dated by TCRdb to the late 2010s). A note on the overall study: An earlier analysis of 550 to 700 of the donors reported approximately 290 Gb of sequence data and roughly 110 million unique TCR beta sequences from about 179 million T cells. The genetic ancestry cluster associated with self-reported Caucasian donors included 81% of the 300 to 450 genotyped donors. Approximately 310 gigabases of sequencing data and 70 million to 100 million unique TCR sequences were included in an early release covering roughly 600 HLA-typed donors. Every discovery cohort repertoire had been produced on one sequencing platform. Typing coverage differed by locus: A, B, C, DRB1 and DQB1 were typed in about 620-640 donors, DQA1 in about 500, DPA1 in around 610, and DPB1 in just under 490. The study profiled the T cell repertoires of hundreds of subjects by immunosequencing and related them to cytomegalovirus serostatus. Roughly 5 DR-DQ haplotypes were handled as single units for association and clustering, since linkage in the cohort was strong. High-throughput TCR immunosequencing, statistical association of individual TCRs with disease status, and machine learning were combined to predict cytomegalovirus infection status. Along with the roughly 700-subject first cohort, a separate validation cohort of about 110 different subjects was used. A later analysis re-examined previously published TCR beta repertoires from just over 650 donors and added high-resolution HLA genotyping to investigate patterns of TCR occurrence. HLA typing covered class I and class II loci at four-digit resolution. Donor age, sex, ethnicity and CMV serostatus were collected together with the repertoire data. Among around 400 genotyped donors of the cohort, an average of about 240,000 unique TCR beta nucleotide sequences were sequenced per donor, roughly a sixth of them non-productive. The study aimed to test whether cataloging public T cell receptors could reveal signatures of past pathogen exposure. A later genetic analysis took genome-wide SNP genotypes for about 55% of the roughly 700 donors and used that subset as a discovery cohort. Rather than using new phenotypic data, the later analysis identified candidate immune exposures from TCR beta sequences and from how often those sequences occurred across donors. An earlier analysis of 500 to 750 of the donors applied high-throughput TCR beta sequencing to assess whether each TCR beta V gene segment acted as functional or pseudogenic.

Overall study results and their limits: Several of the top co-occurrence clusters appeared to be linked to parvovirus B19, influenza, CMV and Epstein-Barr virus, according to a later analysis. Roughly uniform sequencing depth across donors was assumed in presence/absence analyses, although this assumption may not hold. The only immune exposure information available for the cohort was CMV serostatus. Correlated functional status among segregating V segments might be attributable to linkage disequilibrium, but an unknown experimental factor could not be ruled out. A later analysis associated around 16,000 TCR beta sequences with specific HLA alleles at a false discovery rate of 0.05. Most TCR sequences were seen in very few donors, while some public TCRs were found in many individuals. Strong co-occurrence of HLA alleles, especially DR and DQ, made assigning TCR associations to individual alleles difficult. The study gave a list of 150 to 200 TCR beta chains associated with cytomegalovirus. Because counts were too low, about 18 rarely observed V segments, including chromosome 9 orphons, were left out of the earlier analysis of 500 to 650 of the donors. A further reported finding was that TCR beta sequences accurately predicted the HLA-A and HLA-B alleles for most subjects in the first cohort. It was suggested by the authors that the approach could potentially be generalized to other disease states and immunological phenotypes. HLA typing was unavailable for some donors at each locus, so association tests used only the typed subset. According to a later genetic analysis, donors in an Asian-associated ancestry cluster had fewer N-insertions in productive TCRs than the approximately 700-donor mean. A later analysis found that TCR association rates varied across HLA loci, with DRB1 alleles showing the most associated TCRs and HLA-C alleles the fewest. Compared with equally common non-associated chains, HLA-associated TCR beta chains in a later analysis were more clonally expanded and had lower generation probabilities. A later analysis found that most CMV-associated TCR beta chains appeared HLA-restricted, with HLA associations seemingly driven largely by CMV exposure. The classifier was reported to diagnose cytomegalovirus status with high specificity and sensitivity in both the original cohort and the validation cohort. Some IMGT-functional V segments, including TRBV6-2 and TRBV6-3, could not be distinguished by the 87-base-pair reads and were therefore excluded. An association between a missense DCLRE1C variant and V-gene and J-gene trimming of TCR beta chains was found in a later genetic analysis and replicated in an independent cohort. The cohort was sequenced for TCR beta chains only, and without alpha or paired-chain data the features that could be detected were limited. A cluster of highly shared sequence variants was judged likely to represent a technical artifact of the sequencing pipeline. In vitro tests confirmed that a few of the cytomegalovirus-associated TCR beta chains recognize cytomegalovirus antigens. In an earlier analysis of 500 to 650 of the donors, most TCR beta V segments appeared in productive rearrangements about 90% or about 30% of the time, broadly matching IMGT annotations.

In total, approximately 690 healthy bone marrow donors made up the cohort. At the time of sampling, all cohort members were nominally healthy, though unrecorded immune exposures were likely present. The donor tested CMV seropositive and was one of the 289 seropositive cohort members. A peripheral blood sample was provided by each donor, and peripheral blood mononuclear cells were used for TCR beta sequencing. Genomic DNA extraction from the blood cell samples was performed with the Qiagen DNeasy Blood Extraction Kit. Input material: PBMCs. The chain uses TRBV28 and TRBJ2-7; 9 central nucleotides agree with TRBD1. The sequence derives from a woman aged 40 to 50 in good health and CMV-seropositive. The DNA sequence is given as TGTGCCAGCAGTCCCCTAGGGACAGGGCCCTACGAGCAGTACTTC. It specifies CASSPLGTGPYEQYF.